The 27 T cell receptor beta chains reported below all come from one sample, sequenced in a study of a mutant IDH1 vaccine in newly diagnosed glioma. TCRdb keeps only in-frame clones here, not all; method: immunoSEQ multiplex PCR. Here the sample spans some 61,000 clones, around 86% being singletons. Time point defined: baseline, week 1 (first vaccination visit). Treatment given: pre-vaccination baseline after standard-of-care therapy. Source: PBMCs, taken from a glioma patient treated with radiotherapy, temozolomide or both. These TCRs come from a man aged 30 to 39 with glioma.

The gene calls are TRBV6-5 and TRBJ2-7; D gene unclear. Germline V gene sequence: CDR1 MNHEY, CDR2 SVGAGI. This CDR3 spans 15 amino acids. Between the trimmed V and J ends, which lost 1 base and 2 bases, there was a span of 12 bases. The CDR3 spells CASSYLSYGPYEQYF. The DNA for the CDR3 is TGTGCCAGCAGTTACTTATCGTACGGGCCCTACGAGCAGTACTTC.

The chain's CDR3 is CASSLDRPNEKLFF. The CDR3 bases are TGTGCCAGCAGCCTGGACAGGCCTAATGAAAAACTGTTTTTT. The V gene is TRBV5-4, the J gene TRBJ1-4, with 7 bases lining up with TRBD1. The CDR3 extends over 14 amino acids. The germline V gene has CDR1 SGHNT and CDR2 YYREEE (reference sequence). The V segment lost 4 bases and the J segment 3 bases; nucleotides outside the gene matches: 3.

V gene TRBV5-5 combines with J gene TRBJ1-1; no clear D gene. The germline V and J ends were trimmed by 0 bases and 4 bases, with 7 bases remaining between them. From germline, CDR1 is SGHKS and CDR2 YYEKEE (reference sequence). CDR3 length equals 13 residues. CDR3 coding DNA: TGTGCCAGCAGCTTGGTTTCGGGCACTGAAGCTTTCTTT. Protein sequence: CASSLVSGTEAFF.

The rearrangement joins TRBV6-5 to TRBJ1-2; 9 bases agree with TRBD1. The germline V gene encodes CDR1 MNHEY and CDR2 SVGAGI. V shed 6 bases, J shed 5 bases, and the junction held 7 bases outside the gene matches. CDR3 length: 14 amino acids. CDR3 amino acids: CASSQTGGGYGYTF. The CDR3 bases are TGTGCCAGCAGCCAAACAGGGGGCGGATATGGCTACACCTTC.

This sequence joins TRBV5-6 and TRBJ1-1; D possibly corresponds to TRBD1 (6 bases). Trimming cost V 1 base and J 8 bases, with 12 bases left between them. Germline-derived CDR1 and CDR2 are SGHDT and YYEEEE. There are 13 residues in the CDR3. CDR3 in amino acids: CASSLFRGEEAFF. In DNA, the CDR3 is TGTGCCAGCAGCTTGTTCAGGGGAGAGGAAGCTTTCTTT.

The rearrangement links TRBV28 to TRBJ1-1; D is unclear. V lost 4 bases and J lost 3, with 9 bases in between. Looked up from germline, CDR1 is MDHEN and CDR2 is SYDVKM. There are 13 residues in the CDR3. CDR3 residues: CASSSTPDTEAFF. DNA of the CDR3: TGTGCCAGCAGTTCTACACCTGACACTGAAGCTTTCTTT.

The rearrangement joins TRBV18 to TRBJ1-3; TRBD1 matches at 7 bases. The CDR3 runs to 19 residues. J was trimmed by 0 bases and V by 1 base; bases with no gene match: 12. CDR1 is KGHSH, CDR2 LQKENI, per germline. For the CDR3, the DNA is TGTGCCAGCTCACCACGTATCCCGGGACAGCCAAGCTCTGGAAACACCATATATTTT. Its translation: CASSPRIPGQPSSGNTIYF.

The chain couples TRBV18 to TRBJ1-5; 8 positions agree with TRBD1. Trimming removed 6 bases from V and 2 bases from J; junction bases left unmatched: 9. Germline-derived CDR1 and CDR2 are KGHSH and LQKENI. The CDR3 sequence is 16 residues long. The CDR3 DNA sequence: TGTGCCAGCTCGTCTCAGGGGGCAAAGGGCAATCAGCCCCAGCATTTT. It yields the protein CASSSQGAKGNQPQHF.

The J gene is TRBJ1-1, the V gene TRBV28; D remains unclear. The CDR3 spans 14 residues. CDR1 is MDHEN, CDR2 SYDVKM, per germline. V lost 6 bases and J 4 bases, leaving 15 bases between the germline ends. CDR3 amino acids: CASSMGGRPTEAFF. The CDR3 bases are TGTGCCAGCAGCATGGGAGGGCGCCCCACTGAAGCTTTCTTT.

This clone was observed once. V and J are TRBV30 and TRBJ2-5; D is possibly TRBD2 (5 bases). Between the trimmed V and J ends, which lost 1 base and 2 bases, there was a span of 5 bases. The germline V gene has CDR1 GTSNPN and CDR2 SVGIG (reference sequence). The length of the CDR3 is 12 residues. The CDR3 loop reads CAWSGLQETQYF. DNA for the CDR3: TGTGCCTGGAGTGGACTACAAGAGACCCAGTACTTC.

DNA for the CDR3: TGTGCCAGCAGCCGGGGGCACAGGGACACCGGGGAGCTGTTTTTT. It specifies CASSRGHRDTGELFF. The V and J genes are TRBV5-5 and TRBJ2-2; the D call may be TRBD1 or TRBD2 (6 bases each). The germline gives CDR1 SGHKS, CDR2 YYEKEE (reference sequence). Trimming removed 4 bases from V and 3 bases from J, with 13 bases in between. The CDR3 extends over 15 amino acids.

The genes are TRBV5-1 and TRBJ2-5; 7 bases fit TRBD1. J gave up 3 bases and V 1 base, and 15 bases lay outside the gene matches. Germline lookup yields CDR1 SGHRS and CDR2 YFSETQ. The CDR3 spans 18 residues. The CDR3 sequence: CASSLIRDRDSPKETQYF. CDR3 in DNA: TGCGCCAGCAGCTTGATCCGTGATAGGGACAGCCCCAAAGAGACCCAGTACTTC.

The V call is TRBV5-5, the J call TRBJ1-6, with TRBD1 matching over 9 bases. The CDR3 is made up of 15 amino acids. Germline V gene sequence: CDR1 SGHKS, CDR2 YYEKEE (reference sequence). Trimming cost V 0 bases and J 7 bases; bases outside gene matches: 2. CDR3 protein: CASSLDGQGNSPLHF. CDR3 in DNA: TGTGCCAGCAGCTTGGACGGACAGGGGAATTCACCCCTCCACTTT.

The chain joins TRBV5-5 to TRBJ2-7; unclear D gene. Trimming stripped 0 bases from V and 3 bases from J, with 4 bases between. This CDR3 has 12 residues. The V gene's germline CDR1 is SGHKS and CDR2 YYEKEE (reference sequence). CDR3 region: CASSLGVYEQYF. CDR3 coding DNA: TGTGCCAGCAGCTTGGGGGTCTACGAGCAGTACTTC.

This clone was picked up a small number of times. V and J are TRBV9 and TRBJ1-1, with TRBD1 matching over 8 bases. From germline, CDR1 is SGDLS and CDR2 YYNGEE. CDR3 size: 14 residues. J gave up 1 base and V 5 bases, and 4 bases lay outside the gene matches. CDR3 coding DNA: TGTGCCAGCAGTGAACAGGGGGGGAACACTGAAGCTTTCTTT. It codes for CASSEQGGNTEAFF.

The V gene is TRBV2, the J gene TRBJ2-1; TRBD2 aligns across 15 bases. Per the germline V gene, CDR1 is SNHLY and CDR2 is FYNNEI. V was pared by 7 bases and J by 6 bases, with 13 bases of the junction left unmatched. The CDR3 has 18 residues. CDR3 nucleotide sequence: TGTGCCAGCATTAGGACTAGCGGGGGGGTCCGCAACATCAATGAGCAGTTCTTC. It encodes CASIRTSGGVRNINEQFF.

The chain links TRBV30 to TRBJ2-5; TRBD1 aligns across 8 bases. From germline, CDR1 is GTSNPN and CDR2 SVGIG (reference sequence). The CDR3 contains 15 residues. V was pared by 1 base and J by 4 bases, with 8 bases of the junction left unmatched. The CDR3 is CAWSGLDRELETQYF. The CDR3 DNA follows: TGTGCCTGGAGTGGTCTGGACAGGGAATTAGAGACCCAGTACTTC.

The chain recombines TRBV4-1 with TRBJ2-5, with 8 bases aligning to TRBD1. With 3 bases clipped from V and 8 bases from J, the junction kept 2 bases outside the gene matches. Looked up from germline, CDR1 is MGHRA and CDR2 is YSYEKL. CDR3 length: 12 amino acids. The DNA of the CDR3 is TGCGCCAGCAGCCACCCAGGGGGCACCCAGTACTTC. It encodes CASSHPGGTQYF.

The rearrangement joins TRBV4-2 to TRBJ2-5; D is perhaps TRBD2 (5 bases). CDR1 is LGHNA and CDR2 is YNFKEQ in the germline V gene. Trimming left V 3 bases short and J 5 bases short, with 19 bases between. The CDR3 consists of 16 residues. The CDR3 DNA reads TGTGCCAGCAGCCAGGTTTCGGGCCGGCGGGCGGAGACCCAGTACTTC. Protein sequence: CASSQVSGRRAETQYF.

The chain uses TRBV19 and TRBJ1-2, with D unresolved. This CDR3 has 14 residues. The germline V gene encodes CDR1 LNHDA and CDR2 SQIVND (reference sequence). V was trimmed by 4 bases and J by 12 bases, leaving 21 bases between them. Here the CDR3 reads CASSRPGATLRHTF. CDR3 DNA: TGTGCCAGTAGTAGGCCCGGTGCCACGCTTCGACACACCTTC. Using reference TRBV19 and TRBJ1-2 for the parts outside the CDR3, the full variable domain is DGGITQSPKYLFRKEGQNVTLSCEQNLNHDAMYWYRQDPGQGLRLIYYSQIVNDFQKGDIAEGYSVSREKKESFPLTVTSAQKNPTAFYLCASSRPGATLRHTFGSGTRLTVV.

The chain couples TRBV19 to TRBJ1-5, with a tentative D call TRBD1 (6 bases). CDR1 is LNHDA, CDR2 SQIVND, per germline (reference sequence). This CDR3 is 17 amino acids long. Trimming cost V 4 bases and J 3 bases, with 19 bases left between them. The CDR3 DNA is TGTGCCAGTAGTAGGACCGGACAGATTAGAATCAATCAGCCCCAGCATTTT. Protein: CASSRTGQIRINQPQHF.

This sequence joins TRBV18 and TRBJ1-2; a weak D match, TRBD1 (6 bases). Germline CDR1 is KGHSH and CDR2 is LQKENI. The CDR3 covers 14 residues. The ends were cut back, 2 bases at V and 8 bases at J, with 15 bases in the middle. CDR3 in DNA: TGTGCCAGCTCACCAACTCGGGGGGCTGAGGGCTACACCTTC. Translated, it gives CASSPTRGAEGYTF.

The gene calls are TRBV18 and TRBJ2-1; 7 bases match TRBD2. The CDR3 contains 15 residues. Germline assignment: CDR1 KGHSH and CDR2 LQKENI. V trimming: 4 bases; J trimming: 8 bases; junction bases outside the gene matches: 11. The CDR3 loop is CASSLYGLESHEQFF. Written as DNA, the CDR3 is TGTGCCAGCTCACTTTACGGACTAGAGTCCCATGAGCAGTTCTTC.

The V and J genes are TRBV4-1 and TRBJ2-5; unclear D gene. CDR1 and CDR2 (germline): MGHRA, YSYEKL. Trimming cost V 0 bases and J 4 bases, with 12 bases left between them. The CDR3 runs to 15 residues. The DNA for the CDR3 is TGCGCCAGCAGCCAAGATTTGATGAGGTTAGAGACCCAGTACTTC. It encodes CASSQDLMRLETQYF.

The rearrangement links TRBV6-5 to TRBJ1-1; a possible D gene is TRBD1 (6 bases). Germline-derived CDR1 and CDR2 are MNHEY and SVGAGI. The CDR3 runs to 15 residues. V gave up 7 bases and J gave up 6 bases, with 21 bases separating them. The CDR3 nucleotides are TGTGCCAGCACCCGTCTGTCGGGGGGCGCCGCTGAAGCTTTCTTT. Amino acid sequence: CASTRLSGGAAEAFF.

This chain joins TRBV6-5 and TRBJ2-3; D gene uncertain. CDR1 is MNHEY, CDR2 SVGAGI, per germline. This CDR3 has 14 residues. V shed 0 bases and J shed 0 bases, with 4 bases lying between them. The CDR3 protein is CASSYSTSTDTQYF. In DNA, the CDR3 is TGTGCCAGCAGTTACTCGACTAGCACAGATACGCAGTATTTT.

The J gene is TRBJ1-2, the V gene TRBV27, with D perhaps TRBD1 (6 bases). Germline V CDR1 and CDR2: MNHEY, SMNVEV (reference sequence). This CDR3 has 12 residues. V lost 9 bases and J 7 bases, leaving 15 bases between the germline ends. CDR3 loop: CASQGPVGGYTF. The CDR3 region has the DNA TGTGCCAGTCAGGGGCCAGTGGGTGGCTACACCTTC.